The sequence of this T cell receptor (beta chain) was determined in a study of T cell changes during pregnancy in multiple sclerosis (dated by TCRdb to between 2018 and 2020). For the wider study: The study looked at changes in the T cell repertoire across pregnancy in women with multiple sclerosis.

Trimming removed 7 bases from V and 4 bases from J; the gene matches leave 8 bases unexplained. CDR1 and CDR2 are read off the germline V gene as SNHLY and FYNNEI. The CDR3 contains 15 residues, cysteine and phenylalanine counted. The only DNA kept is the CDR3, 45 bases in frame from the first base. Receptor libraries were prepared by the immunoSEQ multiplex PCR assay. The clones in this table, taken by TCRdb from immuneACCESS, are in-frame only. Not every clone is retained; where verified, under half of the shortfall comes from an unresolved V gene, and the cause of the rest is unknown. A total of 130,000 or so clones appear in this sample, around 97% of them only once. Clones ranked in the top ten supply 0.44% of the sample. This clone has just one count. What antigen it recognizes has not been identified. The input lacks base qualities; no much larger clone sits a single base away.

Sample: peripheral blood, taken after pregnancy. The chain joins TRBV2 to TRBJ2-1; 9 of the junction bases match TRBD2. The clonotype comes from a female donor with multiple sclerosis, enrolled in a pregnancy study. The nucleotides are TGTGCCAGCAACGAAGCGGGAGGACTTTACAATGAGCAGTTCTTC. Its coded protein is CASNEAGGLYNEQFF. The CDR3 plus the reference TRBV2 and TRBJ2-1 genes for the other parts give the full variable domain: EPEVTQTPSHQVTQMGQEVILRCVPISNHLYFYWYRQILGQKVEFLVSFYNNEISEKSEIFDDQFSVERPDGSNFTLKIRSTKLEDSAMYFCASNEAGGLYNEQFFGPGTRLTVL.